The 17 T cell receptor beta chains below all came from one sample that was sequenced in a study of response to subunit inactivated influenza vaccine. TCRdb re-derived calls from the RT-PCR reads in MiXCR, one entry per CDR3 protein. Among a few hundred thousand distinct CDR3 sequences listed, 14% were seen once. Sample: PBMCs from blood, taken 12 days after vaccination. These receptors were obtained from a man aged 45-65 years who received an inactivated influenza vaccine.

Ten or more counts support this clonotype. The chain recombines TRBV29-1 with TRBJ2-1; 7 bases are shared with TRBD1. The junction had 6 bases not matched to a gene; V was cut back by 1 base and J by 3 bases. The CDR3 is made up of 15 amino acids. CDR1 and CDR2 from the germline V gene are SQVTM and ANQGSEA. The CDR3 DNA reads as TGCAGCGTTGAAGGTCCCGGACAGGTCTACAATGAGCAGTTCTTC. It encodes CSVEGPGQVYNEQFF.

This chain uses TRBV11-2 with TRBJ1-3; weak D call: TRBD1 (5 bases). Looked up from germline, CDR1 is SGHAT and CDR2 is FQNNGV. The CDR3 length is 17 residues. V lost 0 bases to trimming and J lost 4 bases, with 16 bases between them. DNA for the CDR3: TGTGCCAGCAGCTTAGATCCGAGGGGAGACCGAGGAAACACCATATATTTT. Its protein product is CASSLDPRGDRGNTIYF.

V and J are TRBV5-1 and TRBJ2-5; D remains unclear. V was pared by 0 bases and J by 4 bases, with 13 bases between. CDR1 and CDR2 (germline): SGHRS, YFSETQ. The CDR3 runs 15 residues. The CDR3 loop reads CASSLVGKGRETQYF. The CDR3, as DNA: TGCGCCAGCAGCTTGGTAGGGAAGGGAAGAGAGACCCAGTACTTC.

This clonotype was seen many times. The chain is built from TRBV6-1 and TRBJ1-4; D may be TRBD1 (6 bases). The CDR3 sequence is 16 residues long. Trimming left V 5 bases short and J 7 bases short, with 20 bases between. Germline V gene lookup returns CDR1 MNHNS and CDR2 SASEGT. The CDR3 here is CASSKLPGHGSEKLFF. Written as DNA, the CDR3 is TGTGCCAGCAGTAAACTACCGGGACACGGAAGTGAAAAACTGTTTTTT.

This clonotype turned up a few times. The rearrangement links TRBV4-3 to TRBJ2-1; D gene uncertain. Germline V gives CDR1 LGHNA, CDR2 YSLEER. V shed 0 bases and J shed 0 bases, with 12 bases lying between them. This CDR3 contains 17 residues. DNA of the CDR3: TGCGCCAGCAGCCAAGAGGAACGTCCGAGCTCCTACAATGAGCAGTTCTTC. Its protein product is CASSQEERPSSYNEQFF.

CDR3 in DNA: TGCGCCAGCAGTGAGAGGGGGCGTACTGAAGCTTTCTTT. Amino acids: CASSERGRTEAFF. This chain uses TRBV10-1 with TRBJ1-1; 7 nucleotides line up with TRBD1. With 2 bases clipped from V and 5 bases from J, the junction kept 2 bases outside the gene matches. Per germline, CDR1 WNHNN and CDR2 SYGVQD (reference sequence). The CDR3 is 13 amino acids.

This clonotype was found a few times. The J gene is TRBJ2-1, the V gene TRBV7-9; no clear D. Germline V gene sequence: CDR1 SEHNR, CDR2 FQNEAQ (reference sequence). This CDR3 has 16 amino acids. The ends were cut back, 5 bases at V and 7 bases at J, with 21 bases in the middle. The CDR3 sequence is CASSNVIGFGSNEQFF. The DNA of the CDR3 is TGTGCCAGCAGCAACGTTATAGGGTTCGGTAGTAATGAGCAGTTCTTC.

The chain is built from TRBV5-1 and TRBJ2-2; 9 bases match TRBD1. From germline, CDR1 is SGHRS and CDR2 YFSETQ. The V segment lost 4 bases and the J segment 6 bases; nucleotides outside the gene matches: 4. CDR3 length equals 14 residues. The CDR3 loop is CASSIRQGAGELFF. The DNA of the CDR3 is TGCGCCAGCAGCATTCGACAGGGGGCCGGGGAGCTGTTTTTT.

This clonotype was found many times. The V call is TRBV12-3 or TRBV12-4, the J call TRBJ1-4; D gene uncertain. Trimming removed 4 bases from V and 3 bases from J, with 3 bases in between. The CDR3 has 12 amino acids. The CDR3 region is CASSWSNEKLFF. CDR3 nucleotides: TGTGCCAGCAGTTGGTCTAATGAAAAACTGTTTTTT.

The table lists this clonotype with a few counts. The chain joins TRBV12-3 or TRBV12-4 to TRBJ1-1; no definite D call. The CDR3 sequence is 14 residues long. V lost 1 base, J lost 1 base, and 7 bases lay in between. For the CDR3, the DNA is TGTGCCAGCAGTTTAGTTACCGAGAACACTGAAGCTTTCTTT. Translation gives CASSLVTENTEAFF.

The V and J genes are TRBV12-3 or TRBV12-4 and TRBJ2-2, with D perhaps being TRBD1 or TRBD2 (5 bases each). CDR3 length equals 14 residues. V lost 1 base and J lost 6, with 9 bases in between. CDR3 DNA sequence: TGTGCCAGCAGTTTAGGGGGACGGCCCGGGGAGCTGTTTTTT. It translates to CASSLGGRPGELFF.

This clonotype came up many times. The rearrangement joins TRBV7-9 to TRBJ2-1, with TRBD2 identical over 7 bases. The length of the CDR3 is 17 residues. The germline V gene encodes CDR1 SEHNR and CDR2 FQNEAQ (reference sequence). V lost 6 bases and J lost 2; bases outside the gene matches: 13. Here the CDR3 DNA reads TGTGCCAGCAGTCCACTGCTAGCGGCCCTAACCTACAATGAGCAGTTCTTC. Its translation is CASSPLLAALTYNEQFF. Combining the CDR3 with reference TRBV7-9 and TRBJ2-1 gives the whole variable domain DTGVSQNPRHKITKRGQNVTFRCDPISEHNRLYWYRQTLGQGPEFLTYFQNEAQLEKSRLLSDRFSAERPKGSFSTLEIQRTEQGDSAMYLCASSPLLAALTYNEQFFGPGTRLTVL.

The chain couples TRBV5-1 to TRBJ2-1, with TRBD1 identical over 10 bases. The germline gives CDR1 SGHRS, CDR2 YFSETQ. Trimming at V came to 3 bases and at J to 0 bases, leaving 6 bases not matched to a gene. This CDR3 has 17 residues. The CDR3 spells CASSSKGDRGSYNEQFF. The CDR3 coding sequence is TGCGCCAGCAGCTCAAAAGGGGACAGGGGCTCCTACAATGAGCAGTTCTTC.

This rearrangement joins TRBV27 to TRBJ2-1, with D perhaps matching TRBD1 (5 bases). Trimming left V 5 bases short and J 7 bases short, with 15 bases between. Germline V gives CDR1 MNHEY, CDR2 SMNVEV (reference sequence). This CDR3 comprises 14 residues. The CDR3 sequence: CASSGQGWANEQFF. CDR3 bases: TGTGCCAGCAGTGGCCAGGGCTGGGCGAATGAGCAGTTCTTC.

The V call is TRBV20-1, the J call TRBJ2-5; D might be TRBD2 (5 bases). Germline V gene sequence: CDR1 DFQATT, CDR2 SNEGSKA (reference sequence). CDR3 length: 14 residues. The V end was cut by 4 bases, the J end by 2 bases, with 14 bases between. The CDR3 nucleotides read TGCAGTGCTACCGGGCGGAGGCAACAAGAGACCCAGTACTTC. Residues: CSATGRRQQETQYF.

In this sample, this clonotype turned up many times. The gene calls are TRBV12-3 or TRBV12-4 and TRBJ1-5; 8 bases align to TRBD1. This CDR3 comprises 14 residues. Trimming removed 5 bases from V and 3 bases from J; junction bases left unmatched: 3. The CDR3 nucleotides are TGTGCCAGCAGTAGACAGGGGTCCAATCAGCCCCAGCATTTT. This gives the protein CASSRQGSNQPQHF.

This clonotype appeared many times. V gene TRBV5-1 combines with J gene TRBJ1-3; D gene unclear. From germline, CDR1 is SGHRS and CDR2 YFSETQ. The CDR3 contains 16 residues. Deletions cut 0 bases from V and 0 bases from J, with 10 bases between. The CDR3 loop reads CASSLEAVSSGNTIYF. CDR3 DNA sequence: TGCGCCAGCAGCTTGGAGGCGGTGAGCTCTGGAAACACCATATATTTT.